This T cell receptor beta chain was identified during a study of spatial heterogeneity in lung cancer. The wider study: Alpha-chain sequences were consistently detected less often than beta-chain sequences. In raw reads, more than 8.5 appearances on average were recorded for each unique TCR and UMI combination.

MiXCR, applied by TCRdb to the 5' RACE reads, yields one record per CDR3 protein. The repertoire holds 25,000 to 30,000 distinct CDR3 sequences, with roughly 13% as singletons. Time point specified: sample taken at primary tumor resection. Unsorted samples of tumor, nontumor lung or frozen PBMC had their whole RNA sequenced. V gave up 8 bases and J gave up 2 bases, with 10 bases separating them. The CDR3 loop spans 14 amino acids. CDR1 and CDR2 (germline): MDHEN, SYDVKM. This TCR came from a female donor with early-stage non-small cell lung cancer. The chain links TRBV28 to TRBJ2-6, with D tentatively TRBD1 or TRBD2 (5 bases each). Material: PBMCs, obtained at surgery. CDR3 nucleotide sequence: TGTGCCAGCCACGGGGCAGCTGGGGCCAACGTCCTGACTTTC. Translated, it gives CASHGAAGANVLTF.